The next 17 T cell receptor beta chains were all read from a single sample in a study of T-cell reconstitution after alpha-beta-depleted transplantation in children. The library targeted TCRbeta and was prepared with unique molecular identifiers. TCRdb redid the calling of the PCR reads with MiXCR, one entry per CDR3 protein. The data hold over 150,000 distinct CDR3 sequences, with under 8.5% observed a single time. The sequencing here drew on PBMCs, taken before TCRalphabeta/CD19-depleted stem cell transplant. Every receptor here comes from a boy aged 2 to 10 with acute lymphoblastic leukemia, due to receive a stem cell transplant.

This clonotype appeared many times. The V call is TRBV20-1, the J call TRBJ2-7; D might be TRBD1 (6 bases). Germline lookup yields CDR1 DFQATT and CDR2 SNEGSKA (reference sequence). V was trimmed by 0 bases and J by 3 bases, leaving 15 bases between them. The CDR3 runs to 15 residues. The DNA for the CDR3 is TGCAGTGCTAGAGATTTCAGGGGAGTTGGCTACGAGCAGTACTTC. This encodes CSARDFRGVGYEQYF.

The sample holds many counts of this clonotype. J is TRBJ1-5 and V is TRBV5-5; D not resolved. The germline V gene has CDR1 SGHKS and CDR2 YYEKEE (reference sequence). The CDR3 is made up of 13 amino acids. V lost 4 bases and J 5 bases, leaving 10 bases between the germline ends. This CDR3 is CASSLGSDQPQHF. The CDR3 nucleotides are TGTGCCAGCAGCCTAGGTTCCGATCAGCCCCAGCATTTT. Full variable domain (missing parts from reference TRBV5-5 and TRBJ1-5): DAGVTQSPTHLIKTRGQQVTLRCSPISGHKSVSWYQQVLGQGPQFIFQYYEKEERGRGNFPDRFSARQFPNYSSELNVNALLLGDSALYLCASSLGSDQPQHFGDGTRLSIL.

This clonotype occurred many times. J is TRBJ2-3 and V is TRBV29-1; TRBD1 agrees at 9 bases. The CDR3 covers 16 residues. J gave up 0 bases and V 1 base, and 5 bases lay outside the gene matches. CDR1 and CDR2 from the germline V gene are SQVTM and ANQGSEA. CDR3 residues: CSVEGGTGLSTDTQYF. The DNA for the CDR3 is TGCAGCGTTGAAGGCGGGACAGGGCTCAGCACAGATACGCAGTATTTT.

This clonotype showed up many times. This sequence joins TRBV6-2 or TRBV6-3 and TRBJ2-2; TRBD2 aligns across 7 bases. CDR3 length: 16 residues. The germline gives CDR1 MNHEY, CDR2 SVGEGT. V lost 2 bases, J lost 2 bases, and 5 bases stayed unmatched. CDR3 in amino acids: CASSYGDYANTGELFF. The CDR3 DNA is TGTGCCAGCAGTTACGGGGACTACGCCAACACCGGGGAGCTGTTTTTT.

There are many counts of this clonotype. The chain recombines TRBV6-1 with TRBJ1-5, with 7 bases lining up with TRBD1. J gave up 3 bases and V 6 bases, and 8 bases lay outside the gene matches. This CDR3 region has 15 residues. Germline V gene sequence: CDR1 MNHNS, CDR2 SASEGT. In nucleotides, the CDR3 is TGTGCCAGCAGCCGCACAGGGGAAGACAATCAGCCCCAGCATTTT. Amino acid sequence: CASSRTGEDNQPQHF.

This clonotype was seen repeatedly, ten times or more. J is TRBJ2-2 and V is TRBV28; TRBD1 matches 8 bases. Trimming removed 4 bases from V and 5 bases from J; junction bases left unmatched: 6. Germline V gene lookup returns CDR1 MDHEN and CDR2 SYDVKM. The CDR3 consists of 15 residues. The CDR3, as DNA: TGTGCCAGCAGTTCAGGGGGCGTCATGACCGGGGAGCTGTTTTTT. Translated: CASSSGGVMTGELFF.

This clonotype was seen many times. The V call is TRBV29-1, the J call TRBJ2-5; 11 nucleotides line up with TRBD2. The V and J ends lost 6 bases and 1 base, in that order; junction bases with no gene match: 10. The CDR3 consists of 16 residues. CDR1 is SQVTM and CDR2 is ANQGSEA in the germline V gene. CDR3 loop: CSVLTSGTSGQETQYF. DNA of the CDR3: TGCAGCGTGCTGACCTCCGGGACTAGCGGCCAAGAGACCCAGTACTTC. The full variable domain, completed using reference TRBV29-1 and TRBJ2-5, is SAVISQKPSRDICQRGTSLTIQCQVDSQVTMMFWYRQQPGQSLTLIATANQGSEATYESGFVIDKFPISRPNLTFSTLTVSNMSPEDSSIYLCSVLTSGTSGQETQYFGPGTRLLVL.

This clonotype was seen at least ten times. The chain joins TRBV7-2 to TRBJ2-5; D assignment may be TRBD1 or TRBD2 (5 bases each). Trimming removed 2 bases from V and 5 bases from J, with 12 bases in between. The CDR3 is 14 amino acids. Per germline, CDR1 SGHTA and CDR2 FQGNSA. For the CDR3, the DNA is TGTGCCAGCAGCTTATTTTTTGGGGGTGAGACCCAGTACTTC. This gives the protein CASSLFFGGETQYF.

This clonotype was seen a few times. This chain links TRBV6-5 with TRBJ2-1, with D possibly being TRBD1 (5 bases). V lost 7 bases and J 9 bases, leaving 19 bases between the germline ends. This CDR3 region has 14 residues. Germline V gene sequence: CDR1 MNHEY, CDR2 SVGAGI. CDR3 nucleotides: TGTGCCAGCACCTACTTATCAGGGTCCGGTGAGCAGTTCTTC. Its protein product is CASTYLSGSGEQFF.

This clonotype occurred a few times. This sequence joins TRBV20-1 and TRBJ2-7; a possible D gene is TRBD2 (6 bases). Germline-derived CDR1 and CDR2 are DFQATT and SNEGSKA (reference sequence). Trimming removed 4 bases from V and 4 bases from J, with 17 bases in between. The CDR3 runs 14 residues. CDR3 protein: CSATPREFTYEQYF. CDR3 DNA: TGCAGTGCTACCCCCCGGGAGTTCACATACGAGCAGTACTTC.

This chain links TRBV28 with TRBJ1-3; D not certain. Per germline, CDR1 MDHEN and CDR2 SYDVKM. This CDR3 has 12 residues. Trimming shortened V by 6 bases and J by 0 bases, and 3 bases separated the two germline ends. The DNA for the CDR3 is TGTGCCAGCAGGGACTCTGGAAACACCATATATTTT. It yields the protein CASRDSGNTIYF.

This clonotype was seen at least ten times. The rearrangement uses TRBV4-3 and TRBJ2-2; no clear D gene. Germline V gives CDR1 LGHNA, CDR2 YSLEER. The germline V and J ends were trimmed by 1 base and 7 bases, with 13 bases remaining between them. The CDR3 has 15 residues. CDR3 DNA: TGCGCCAGCAGCCAAGGTTCCGGTCCAAGCGGGGAGCTGTTTTTT. Its translation: CASSQGSGPSGELFF.

This clonotype was detected many times. V gene TRBV20-1 combines with J gene TRBJ1-1; D call uncertain. The CDR3 loop spans 12 amino acids. V was trimmed by 3 bases and J by 4 bases, leaving 9 bases between them. Per germline, CDR1 DFQATT and CDR2 SNEGSKA (reference sequence). The CDR3 DNA sequence: TGCAGTGCTAGGACTGGACGCACTGAAGCTTTCTTT. It codes for CSARTGRTEAFF.

A few counts support this clonotype. This chain uses TRBV9 with TRBJ2-3; D remains ambiguous. The V gene's germline CDR1 is SGDLS and CDR2 YYNGEE. V was pared by 3 bases and J by 6 bases, with 23 bases between. CDR3 size: 17 residues. The CDR3 DNA is TGTGCCAGCAGCGCCCGAGTGAACCTCTGGGCCGGGGATACGCAGTATTTT. Amino acid sequence: CASSARVNLWAGDTQYF.

The sample holds many counts of this clonotype. The chain combines TRBV6-1 with TRBJ2-1; 7 nucleotides match TRBD2. The CDR3 totals 14 residues. V shed 8 bases, J shed 7 bases, and the junction held 11 bases outside the gene matches. CDR1 and CDR2 from the germline V gene are MNHNS and SASEGT. The CDR3 sequence: CASQWGTTLNEQFF. The CDR3 DNA follows: TGTGCCAGCCAGTGGGGGACTACGCTTAATGAGCAGTTCTTC.

This clonotype was detected only a few times. The chain links TRBV29-1 to TRBJ1-1, with TRBD1 as a possible D gene (5 bases). The CDR3 is 12 amino acids. V was clipped by 7 bases and J by 8 bases, with 17 bases between them. CDR1 is SQVTM, CDR2 ANQGSEA, per germline. CDR3 sequence: CSARGAGAEAFF. The CDR3 DNA reads TGCAGCGCCAGAGGGGCAGGTGCCGAAGCTTTCTTT.

The sample holds many counts of this clonotype. V gene TRBV25-1 combines with J gene TRBJ2-3; 9 nucleotides match TRBD2. The trim removed 3 bases at V and 3 bases at J, leaving 16 bases unmatched. This CDR3 has 19 amino acids. Looked up from germline, CDR1 is MGHDK and CDR2 is SYGVNS. CDR3 bases: TGTGCCAGCAGTGACCTCTCATCCACGCCTAGCGGGGAAACAGATACGCAGTATTTT. This encodes CASSDLSSTPSGETDTQYF.